A single sample is the source of the 24 T cell receptor beta chains below, sequenced in a study of beta chain features in type 1 diabetes. What was sequenced were expressed TCRB transcripts, since all of the isolated RNA had been reverse transcribed. Produced via immunoSEQ multiplex PCR; TCRdb's table is partial and in-frame only. The sample contains a few hundred thousand clones, 9.5% to 12% of which appear only once. The sequenced sample was naive CD4+ T cells from blood. Source of these receptors: a woman aged 30 to 39 in good health.

The chain links TRBV29-1 to TRBJ1-1; D remains ambiguous. V was cut by 1 base and J by 2 bases, with 8 bases left in between. Per germline, CDR1 SQVTM and CDR2 ANQGSEA. The CDR3 is 13 residues long. CDR3 protein: CSVEVNRNTEAFF. CDR3 nucleotide sequence: TGCAGCGTTGAAGTGAACAGAAACACTGAAGCTTTCTTT.

This clone was found a few times. The chain is built from TRBV6-5 and TRBJ1-2, with D perhaps TRBD1 (5 bases). The ends were cut back, 2 bases at V and 6 bases at J, with 16 bases in the middle. This CDR3 comprises 15 residues. Germline V gene lookup returns CDR1 MNHEY and CDR2 SVGAGI. The CDR3 sequence is CASSYQATEVNGYTF. The CDR3 DNA reads as TGTGCCAGCAGTTACCAGGCGACAGAAGTAAATGGCTACACCTTC.

The chain carries TRBV5-6 and TRBJ1-2; D is uncertain. Between the trimmed V and J ends, which lost 0 bases and 4 bases, there was a span of 16 bases. This CDR3 spans 16 amino acids. Germline CDR1 is SGHDT and CDR2 is YYEEEE. In DNA form, the CDR3 reads TGTGCCAGCAGCTTGGTCGGGATCACTCTTCCCTATGGCTACACCTTC. Amino acid sequence: CASSLVGITLPYGYTF. Combining the CDR3 with reference TRBV5-6 and TRBJ1-2 gives the whole variable domain DAGVTQSPTHLIKTRGQQVTLRCSPKSGHDTVSWYQQALGQGPQFIFQYYEEEERQRGNFPDRFSGHQFPNYSSELNVNALLLGDSALYLCASSLVGITLPYGYTFGSGTRLTVV.

V usage is TRBV27 and J usage is TRBJ2-5, with 10 bases that match TRBD2. Per the germline V gene, CDR1 is MNHEY and CDR2 is SMNVEV (reference sequence). Unmatched junction bases numbered 7, after V lost 4 bases and J lost 5 bases. This CDR3 spans 15 amino acids. The CDR3 here is CASSSSGRLRETQYF. Here the CDR3 DNA reads TGTGCCAGCAGTTCTAGCGGGAGACTCAGGGAGACCCAGTACTTC.

This chain joins TRBV4-1 and TRBJ2-1; TRBD2 matches 9 bases. The CDR3 loop spans 17 amino acids. V gave up 1 base and J gave up 7 bases; unmatched junction bases: 11. CDR1 MGHRA and CDR2 YSYEKL come from the germline V gene. CDR3 sequence: CASSQVSGGLAVNEQFF. The CDR3, as DNA: TGCGCCAGCAGCCAAGTTTCAGGGGGACTAGCAGTTAATGAGCAGTTCTTC.

This rearrangement joins TRBV4-2 to TRBJ2-1, with D maybe TRBD2 (5 bases). Trimming took 1 base from V and 2 from J, leaving 21 bases between them. Germline V lookup: CDR1 LGHNA, CDR2 YNFKEQ. CDR3 length equals 19 residues. The CDR3 DNA is TGTGCCAGCAGCCAAGTGGGTTTCGAGCGGCCCACACCCTACAATGAGCAGTTCTTC. Amino acids: CASSQVGFERPTPYNEQFF.

This clone showed up just a few times. V and J are TRBV7-8 and TRBJ1-1, with TRBD1 matching 7 bases. V shed 5 bases, J shed 3 bases, and the junction held 6 bases outside the gene matches. This CDR3 has 14 residues. Germline loops: CDR1 SGHVS, CDR2 FQNEAQ. In DNA, the CDR3 is TGTGCCAGCAGCCCAGGGACAGATTACACTGAAGCTTTCTTT. Translating gives CASSPGTDYTEAFF.

The chain links TRBV19 to TRBJ2-7; TRBD1 is a possible D gene (6 bases). V lost 7 bases and J lost 5, with 15 bases in between. CDR3 length: 13 residues. The V gene's germline CDR1 is LNHDA and CDR2 SQIVND (reference sequence). CDR3 sequence: CASTKTGFDEQYF. In DNA form, the CDR3 reads TGTGCCAGTACCAAAACAGGGTTTGACGAGCAGTACTTC.

The J gene is TRBJ2-2, the V gene TRBV2; 9 nucleotides line up with TRBD2. CDR1 SNHLY and CDR2 FYNNEI come from the germline V gene. Losses at the gene ends were 2 bases for V and 7 bases for J; bases not matched to a gene: 8. This CDR3 spans 16 amino acids. The CDR3 spells CASSERGLAVNGELFF. The CDR3 DNA sequence: TGTGCCAGCAGTGAAAGGGGACTAGCAGTGAACGGGGAGCTGTTTTTT.

The genes are TRBV19 and TRBJ2-7, with D possibly being TRBD2 (6 bases). Germline values: CDR1 LNHDA, CDR2 SQIVND (reference sequence). CDR3 length equals 15 residues. V lost 4 bases to trimming and J lost 2 bases, with 15 bases between them. CDR3 nucleotide sequence: TGTGCCAGTAGTAAAATGTCGGGAGCTACCTACGAGCAGTACTTC. This encodes CASSKMSGATYEQYF.

The chain is built from TRBV2 and TRBJ2-7; 7 nucleotides match TRBD1. Trimming removed 9 bases from V and 3 bases from J; junction bases left unmatched: 2. The germline V gene has CDR1 SNHLY and CDR2 FYNNEI. This CDR3 contains 11 residues. CDR3 loop: CARGTVYEQYF. Written as DNA, the CDR3 is TGTGCCAGGGGGACAGTCTACGAGCAGTACTTC. The full variable domain, rest sourced from reference TRBV2 and TRBJ2-7, is EPEVTQTPSHQVTQMGQEVILRCVPISNHLYFYWYRQILGQKVEFLVSFYNNEISEKSEIFDDQFSVERPDGSNFTLKIRSTKLEDSAMYFCARGTVYEQYFGPGTRLTVT.

This clone was seen more than once but under ten times. This chain uses TRBV5-4 with TRBJ2-3; 14 bases map to TRBD2. The germline V gene has CDR1 SGHNT and CDR2 YYREEE (reference sequence). The CDR3 loop spans 16 amino acids. V was pared by 4 bases and J by 6 bases, with 7 bases of the junction left unmatched. In nucleotides, the CDR3 is TGTGCCAGCAGCCTCGGGACTAGCGGGAGATCGGATACGCAGTATTTT. Amino acid sequence: CASSLGTSGRSDTQYF.

The J gene is TRBJ1-5, the V gene TRBV2; 7 bases fit TRBD1. Germline loops: CDR1 SNHLY, CDR2 FYNNEI. Trimming at V came to 7 bases and at J to 6 bases, leaving 9 bases not matched to a gene. The CDR3 is 14 amino acids. Here the CDR3 DNA reads TGTGCCAGCACCCGTCAGGGGGGAGGTCAGCCCCAGCATTTT. Its translation: CASTRQGGGQPQHF.

There are a few counts of this clone. Other DNA sequences in the sample encode the same CDR3. The CDR3 here is CASTRLAGAYEQYF. The CDR3 nucleotides read TGTGCCAGCACCCGACTAGCGGGAGCCTACGAGCAGTACTTC. This chain uses TRBV6-5 with TRBJ2-7, with TRBD2 matching over 12 bases. J gave up 2 bases and V 7 bases, and 3 bases lay outside the gene matches. This CDR3 region has 14 residues. In germline, CDR1 is MNHEY, CDR2 SVGAGI.

In this sample, this clone turned up a few times. The V call is TRBV5-4, the J call TRBJ2-1; 10 positions agree with TRBD2. The length of the CDR3 is 15 residues. Per germline, CDR1 SGHNT and CDR2 YYREEE (reference sequence). J lost 3 bases, V lost 4 bases, and 4 bases had no gene match. CDR3 region: CASSEGLASYNEQFF. In nucleotides, the CDR3 is TGTGCCAGCAGCGAGGGACTAGCGAGCTACAATGAGCAGTTCTTC. The full variable domain, with the rest looked up from reference TRBV5-4 and TRBJ2-1, is ETGVTQSPTHLIKTRGQQVTLRCSSQSGHNTVSWYQQALGQGPQFIFQYYREEENGRGNFPPRFSGLQFPNYSSELNVNALELDDSALYLCASSEGLASYNEQFFGPGTRLTVL.

This clone was recorded a few times. The gene calls are TRBV25-1 and TRBJ1-1; 7 bases agree with TRBD1. The CDR3 sequence is 16 residues long. Per germline, CDR1 MGHDK and CDR2 SYGVNS. With 4 bases clipped from V and 1 base from J, the junction kept 9 bases outside the gene matches. This CDR3 reads CASSARTGLGNTEAFF. The CDR3 DNA follows: TGTGCCAGCAGTGCCAGGACAGGTCTGGGGAACACTGAAGCTTTCTTT.

The chain uses TRBV19 and TRBJ2-1; TRBD1 is a possible D gene (6 bases). The V end lost 4 bases, the J end lost 5 bases, and 15 bases lay between the germline ends. Germline assignment: CDR1 LNHDA and CDR2 SQIVND (reference sequence). CDR3 length: 15 amino acids. The CDR3 DNA is TGTGCCAGTAGTACATTGGACAGTCGGGACAATGAGCAGTTCTTC. Protein sequence: CASSTLDSRDNEQFF.

In its sample, this clone was seen a few times. The chain links TRBV4-2 to TRBJ2-7, with 8 bases identical to TRBD1. There are 15 residues in the CDR3. V lost 1 base and J lost 0; bases outside the gene matches: 2. Germline CDR1 and CDR2: LGHNA and YNFKEQ. CDR3 protein: CASSQGDRSSYEQYF. The CDR3 DNA is TGTGCCAGCAGCCAAGGGGACAGGAGCTCCTACGAGCAGTACTTC.

This clone has more than one count but fewer than ten. The chain is built from TRBV5-4 and TRBJ2-1, with a weak D call TRBD2 (5 bases). This CDR3 region has 16 residues. V lost 0 bases, J lost 1 base, and 11 bases lay in between. Germline V gene data show CDR1 as SGHNT and CDR2 as YYREEE (reference sequence). This CDR3 is CASSLGGSRSYNEQFF. For the CDR3, the DNA is TGTGCCAGCAGCTTGGGAGGGAGTCGGTCCTACAATGAGCAGTTCTTC. Combining the CDR3 with reference TRBV5-4 and TRBJ2-1 gives the whole variable domain ETGVTQSPTHLIKTRGQQVTLRCSSQSGHNTVSWYQQALGQGPQFIFQYYREEENGRGNFPPRFSGLQFPNYSSELNVNALELDDSALYLCASSLGGSRSYNEQFFGPGTRLTVL.

The chain carries TRBV27 and TRBJ1-2; D perhaps matches TRBD1 (5 bases). V was trimmed by 6 bases and J by 11 bases, leaving 13 bases between them. The CDR3 runs to 11 residues. Germline V gene sequence: CDR1 MNHEY, CDR2 SMNVEV (reference sequence). The CDR3 protein is CASSQGGTYTF. DNA for the CDR3: TGTGCCAGCAGCCAAGGAGGGACTTACACCTTC.

This clone was detected only a few times. This chain joins TRBV19 and TRBJ2-7, with 9 positions matching TRBD1. Germline V gene sequence: CDR1 LNHDA, CDR2 SQIVND (reference sequence). CDR3 length: 14 residues. Trimming took 5 bases from V and 3 from J; bases not matched to a gene: 5. The CDR3 region is CASSEQGAGYEQYF. The CDR3 coding sequence is TGTGCCAGTAGTGAACAGGGGGCTGGCTACGAGCAGTACTTC. Full variable domain (missing parts from reference TRBV19 and TRBJ2-7): DGGITQSPKYLFRKEGQNVTLSCEQNLNHDAMYWYRQDPGQGLRLIYYSQIVNDFQKGDIAEGYSVSREKKESFPLTVTSAQKNPTAFYLCASSEQGAGYEQYFGPGTRLTVT.

This clone was picked up a small number of times. CDR3 nucleotide sequence: TGTGCCAGCAGTACCGGGACAGACACCTACGAGCAGTACTTC. Translation gives CASSTGTDTYEQYF. The rearrangement links TRBV9 to TRBJ2-7; TRBD1 agrees at 7 bases. CDR3 size: 14 residues. Germline trimming cut 5 bases from V and 2 bases from J; bases unmatched to any gene: 7. The germline V gene encodes CDR1 SGDLS and CDR2 YYNGEE.

This clone was counted only a few times. The chain links TRBV7-2 to TRBJ2-4, with 7 bases aligning to TRBD2. V shed 2 bases and J 0 bases; nucleotides not matched to a gene: 7. Germline CDR1 reads SGHTA; CDR2 reads FQGNSA. The CDR3 is 17 amino acids. This CDR3 is CASSLRGLTIAKNIQYF. CDR3 nucleotides: TGTGCCAGCAGCTTAAGGGGACTAACCATAGCCAAAAACATTCAGTACTTC. Supplemented by reference TRBV7-2 and TRBJ2-4, the full variable domain reads GAGVSQSPSNKVTEKGKDVELRCDPISGHTALYWYRQSLGQGLEFLIYFQGNSAPDKSGLPSDRFSAERTGGSVSTLTIQRTQQEDSAVYLCASSLRGLTIAKNIQYFGAGTRLSVL.

V is TRBV18 and J is TRBJ2-5, with TRBD2 identical over 9 bases. Germline V gives CDR1 KGHSH, CDR2 LQKENI. J gave up 5 bases and V 1 base, and 11 bases lay outside the gene matches. This CDR3 region has 17 residues. DNA for the CDR3: TGTGCCAGCTCACCACGCTCCGTGACTAGCGGAGGGGAGACCCAGTACTTC. Its protein product is CASSPRSVTSGGETQYF.